Below are 31 T cell receptor beta chains sequenced from a single sample in a study of response to subunit inactivated influenza vaccine. TCRdb itself ran the RT-PCR reads through MiXCR, one entry per CDR3 protein. The profile shows about 540,000 distinct CDR3 sequences, roughly a quarter of them singletons. Separately, the same data were catalogued under a study of T cells expressing NK-cell markers. As that report states: In generating TCR beta cDNA, 5'RACE template switching with UMIs was used.

The starting material was CD4+ T cells sorted from PBMCs, obtained 11 to 12 days after vaccination. These receptors were taken from a man between 50 and 59 years old who received an inactivated influenza vaccine.

This clonotype showed up just a few times. The CDR3 region is CATSDAGQSNEQFF. The CDR3 nucleotides read TGTGCCACCAGTGATGCAGGACAGAGCAATGAGCAGTTCTTC. The chain recombines TRBV24-1 with TRBJ2-1; maybe TRBD1 (6 bases). The V and J ends lost 3 bases and 6 bases respectively, with 11 bases between them. Germline CDR1 KGHDR, CDR2 SFDVKD. There are 14 residues in the CDR3.

The chain has TRBV20-1 and TRBJ2-5; perhaps D is TRBD1 or TRBD2 (5 bases each). The CDR3 consists of 13 residues. CDR1 is DFQATT, CDR2 SNEGSKA, per germline (reference sequence). V dropped 6 bases and J dropped 7 bases, with 18 bases sitting between them. The CDR3: CSAEGQRWSTQYF. The CDR3 DNA reads TGCAGTGCCGAGGGGCAGAGATGGTCGACCCAGTACTTC.

This chain uses TRBV6-2 or TRBV6-3 with TRBJ1-1; TRBD1 matches 9 bases. Germline lookup yields CDR1 MNHEY and CDR2 SVGEGT. This CDR3 is 17 amino acids long. Trimming cost V 2 bases and J 4 bases; bases outside gene matches: 11. DNA for the CDR3: TGTGCCAGCAGTTACCCGACCACAGGGGGCGGGGGCACTGAAGCTTTCTTT. This codes for CASSYPTTGGGGTEAFF.

The genes are TRBV19 and TRBJ2-1; maybe TRBD2 (5 bases). CDR1 and CDR2 from the germline V gene are LNHDA and SQIVND (reference sequence). The CDR3 runs 14 residues. V lost 3 bases and J 10 bases, leaving 16 bases between the germline ends. DNA of the CDR3: TGTGCCAGTAGTATTGTCGGCCTCGGGATCGAGCAGTTCTTC. Protein: CASSIVGLGIEQFF.

V usage is TRBV20-1 and J usage is TRBJ1-5, with unresolved D. Germline-derived CDR1 and CDR2 are DFQATT and SNEGSKA (reference sequence). The CDR3 contains 17 residues. Trimming took 3 bases from V and 2 from J, leaving 20 bases between them. DNA of the CDR3: TGCAGTGCTAGTAAATCGGTCGCACCGTTCGGCAATCAGCCCCAGCATTTT. It codes for CSASKSVAPFGNQPQHF.

This clonotype showed up just a few times. This chain joins TRBV20-1 and TRBJ1-5; D gene uncertain. This CDR3 spans 12 amino acids. From germline, CDR1 is DFQATT and CDR2 SNEGSKA (reference sequence). With 3 bases removed from V and 6 bases from J, the gap between germline ends came to 9 bases. The CDR3: CSARKVAQPQHF. CDR3 in DNA: TGCAGTGCTAGGAAGGTCGCTCAGCCCCAGCATTTT.

This clonotype was counted between two and nine times. The V call is TRBV11-2, the J call TRBJ2-7; tentative D call: TRBD1 (5 bases). Germline V gives CDR1 SGHAT, CDR2 FQNNGV. V was clipped by 3 bases and J by 7 bases, with 16 bases between them. The CDR3 covers 14 residues. The CDR3: CASSLGWGLAEQYF. The CDR3 DNA is TGTGCCAGCAGCTTGGGGTGGGGCCTCGCTGAGCAGTACTTC.

V usage is TRBV20-1 and J usage is TRBJ2-7; no clear D gene. Per the germline V gene, CDR1 is DFQATT and CDR2 is SNEGSKA (reference sequence). The CDR3 is made up of 13 amino acids. V was trimmed by 6 bases and J by 10 bases, leaving 22 bases between them. The CDR3 sequence: CSAPGSSTNLQYF. CDR3 DNA sequence: TGCAGTGCGCCTGGTTCCAGTACGAATCTTCAGTACTTC.

This clonotype appeared a few times. The CDR3, as DNA: TGTGCCAGCAGCCCTAGCCAGGGGGGCTACGAGCAGTACTTC. Protein: CASSPSQGGYEQYF. The V call is TRBV11-2, the J call TRBJ2-7, with D possibly TRBD1 on 7 matching bases. The CDR3 runs to 14 residues. Germline V gene data show CDR1 as SGHAT and CDR2 as FQNNGV. Trimming took 5 bases from V and 3 from J, leaving 14 bases between them.

This clonotype appeared a few times. The V call is TRBV20-1, the J call TRBJ1-1, with 7 nucleotides matching TRBD1. The CDR3 runs to 12 residues. Germline V gene lookup returns CDR1 DFQATT and CDR2 SNEGSKA (reference sequence). V dropped 4 bases and J dropped 1; count of bases not matched to a gene: 0. CDR3: CSANRGNTEAFF. The DNA for the CDR3 is TGCAGTGCTAACAGGGGGAACACTGAAGCTTTCTTT.

The chain carries TRBV28 and TRBJ1-4; no clear D gene. Germline values: CDR1 MDHEN, CDR2 SYDVKM. The CDR3 has 14 residues. Trimming took off 6 bases at V and 4 bases at J, with 12 bases between the two ends. The DNA for the CDR3 is TGTGCCAGCAGAGATCCGAACTTTAATGAAAAACTGTTTTTT. Translating it yields CASRDPNFNEKLFF.

Only a few counts were recorded for this clonotype. V gene TRBV29-1 combines with J gene TRBJ1-2; no reliable D call. The CDR3 is 13 amino acids. Germline-derived CDR1 and CDR2 are SQVTM and ANQGSEA. V dropped 0 bases and J dropped 4 bases, with 9 bases sitting between them. CDR3 coding DNA: TGCAGCGTTGAAGACCTGCCGGCCTATGGCTACACCTTC. It codes for CSVEDLPAYGYTF. Together with reference TRBV29-1 and TRBJ1-2, the CDR3 gives the full variable domain: SAVISQKPSRDICQRGTSLTIQCQVDSQVTMMFWYRQQPGQSLTLIATANQGSEATYESGFVIDKFPISRPNLTFSTLTVSNMSPEDSSIYLCSVEDLPAYGYTFGSGTRLTVV.

This clonotype has just a few counts. CDR3 DNA sequence: TGTGCCAGCAGCTTACAGGGGAAGCCCCAGCATTTT. It codes for CASSLQGKPQHF. The V call is TRBV5-6, the J call TRBJ1-5, with 7 bases aligning to TRBD1. V dropped 2 bases and J dropped 8; count of bases not matched to a gene: 1. This CDR3 has 12 residues. CDR1 and CDR2 from the germline V gene are SGHDT and YYEEEE.

This chain connects TRBV7-9 to TRBJ2-1; 9 nucleotides match TRBD2. The CDR3 totals 12 residues. V lost 6 bases to trimming and J lost 15 bases; unmatched junction nucleotides: 9. Germline V lookup: CDR1 SEHNR, CDR2 FQNEAQ (reference sequence). This CDR3 reads CASRIRSSGTFF. As DNA, the CDR3 is TGTGCCAGCAGAATACGGTCTAGCGGGACGTTCTTC. Drawing the rest from reference TRBV7-9 and TRBJ2-1, the complete variable domain is DTGVSQNPRHKITKRGQNVTFRCDPISEHNRLYWYRQTLGQGPEFLTYFQNEAQLEKSRLLSDRFSAERPKGSFSTLEIQRTEQGDSAMYLCASRIRSSGTFFGPGTRLTVL.

The sample holds a few counts of this clonotype. The gene calls are TRBV6-1 and TRBJ2-3, with D possibly being TRBD2 (5 bases). This CDR3 contains 12 residues. In germline, CDR1 is MNHNS, CDR2 SASEGT. V lost 6 bases, J lost 5 bases, and 9 bases lay in between. CDR3 sequence reads: CASSTGKDTQYF. The CDR3 nucleotides read TGTGCCAGCAGCACGGGGAAAGATACGCAGTATTTT.

The chain couples TRBV7-2 to TRBJ1-5; no definite D call. Per germline, CDR1 SGHTA and CDR2 FQGNSA. Trimming stripped 1 base from V and 3 bases from J, with 10 bases between. CDR3 length: 15 residues. The DNA of the CDR3 is TGTGCCAGCAGCTTAGAGTACAGCTCCAATCAGCCCCAGCATTTT. Its protein product is CASSLEYSSNQPQHF.

This clonotype appeared a few times. This chain joins TRBV24-1 and TRBJ2-3; D tentatively fits TRBD1 or TRBD2 (6 bases each). Germline CDR1 and CDR2: KGHDR and SFDVKD. The CDR3 is 15 residues long. Trimming stripped 5 bases from V and 10 bases from J, with 21 bases between. The CDR3 region has the DNA TGTGCCACCAGTGGAACTCACAAGGGGGGTTGGGCGCAGTATTTT. Translation gives CATSGTHKGGWAQYF.

The CDR3 protein is CASSFLPTTTDTQYF. The CDR3, as DNA: TGTGCCAGCAGTTTCCTCCCTACGACCACAGATACGCAGTATTTT. The V call is TRBV27, the J call TRBJ2-3; D remains ambiguous. This CDR3 is built from 15 residues. Germline V gene sequence: CDR1 MNHEY, CDR2 SMNVEV (reference sequence). V dropped 3 bases and J dropped 2 bases, with 12 bases sitting between them.

The table lists this clonotype with a few counts. The J gene is TRBJ2-1, the V gene TRBV7-2, with a weak D call TRBD1 (6 bases). V was cut by 0 bases and J by 9 bases, with 12 bases left in between. The CDR3 consists of 14 residues. CDR1 SGHTA and CDR2 FQGNSA come from the germline V gene. The CDR3 region is CASSLASSGAEQFF. The DNA of the CDR3 is TGTGCCAGCAGCTTAGCTAGCTCAGGGGCTGAGCAGTTCTTC.

This clonotype showed up just a few times. The chain recombines TRBV7-2 with TRBJ2-7; 7 positions agree with TRBD2. The V and J ends lost 5 bases and 7 bases, in that order; junction bases with no gene match: 8. Germline CDR1 reads SGHTA; CDR2 reads FQGNSA. The CDR3 has 13 residues. The CDR3 bases are TGTGCCAGCAGCCCTACTAGGGAGGGGGAGCAGTACTTC. Translated, it gives CASSPTREGEQYF.

The chain combines TRBV2 with TRBJ2-7; weak D call: TRBD1 (5 bases). This CDR3 spans 11 amino acids. V was pared by 9 bases and J by 4 bases, with 10 bases between. Germline CDR1 is SNHLY and CDR2 is FYNNEI. This CDR3 is CASKGRYEQYF. CDR3 bases: TGTGCCAGTAAGGGGCGATACGAGCAGTACTTC.

In this sample, this clonotype turned up a few times. The J gene is TRBJ1-1, the V gene TRBV29-1; D gene ambiguous. The ends were cut back, 4 bases at V and 4 bases at J, with 13 bases in the middle. Germline lookup yields CDR1 SQVTM and CDR2 ANQGSEA. The CDR3 spans 13 residues. CDR3 amino acids: CSVADPPGTEAFF. The DNA for the CDR3 is TGCAGCGTTGCGGACCCCCCGGGCACTGAAGCTTTCTTT. The full variable domain, rest sourced from reference TRBV29-1 and TRBJ1-1, is SAVISQKPSRDICQRGTSLTIQCQVDSQVTMMFWYRQQPGQSLTLIATANQGSEATYESGFVIDKFPISRPNLTFSTLTVSNMSPEDSSIYLCSVADPPGTEAFFGQGTRLTVV.

The chain combines TRBV7-9 with TRBJ1-1; the D is unclear. The CDR3 loop spans 14 amino acids. Trimming stripped 1 base from V and 1 base from J, with 7 bases between. Germline V gene lookup returns CDR1 SEHNR and CDR2 FQNEAQ (reference sequence). CDR3 sequence (DNA): TGTGCCAGCAGCTTAGATGGTCCGAACACTGAAGCTTTCTTT. It specifies CASSLDGPNTEAFF.

This clonotype was counted only a few times. The genes are TRBV5-1 and TRBJ1-4; 9 bases map to TRBD1. The CDR3 has 14 residues. Per the germline V gene, CDR1 is SGHRS and CDR2 is YFSETQ. The ends lost 2 bases at V and 8 bases at J; junction bases unmatched: 4. CDR3 sequence: CASSFGQGREKLFF. The CDR3, as DNA: TGCGCCAGCAGCTTCGGACAGGGGAGAGAAAAACTGTTTTTT.

This clonotype was counted a few times. The rearrangement uses TRBV18 and TRBJ2-1; 7 nucleotides match TRBD2. The CDR3 is made up of 13 amino acids. CDR1 KGHSH and CDR2 LQKENI come from the germline V gene. V lost 3 bases, J lost 10 bases, and 6 bases stayed unmatched. CDR3 sequence reads: CASSPLGEGEQFF. CDR3 sequence (DNA): TGTGCCAGCTCACCCCTGGGGGAGGGAGAGCAGTTCTTC.

This chain joins TRBV6-2 or TRBV6-3 and TRBJ2-1; tentatively, D is TRBD1 or TRBD2 (5 bases each). The V end was cut by 6 bases, the J end by 7 bases, with 22 bases between. Germline lookup yields CDR1 MNHEY and CDR2 SVGEGT. The CDR3 totals 16 residues. The CDR3 bases are TGTGCCAGCAGACCTCAAAGGGACCCGGGTAGGAATGAGCAGTTCTTC. This codes for CASRPQRDPGRNEQFF.

This clonotype was counted between two and nine times. V is TRBV6-2 or TRBV6-3 and J is TRBJ2-7, with D possibly matching TRBD1 (6 bases). The CDR3 has 14 amino acids. Germline lookup yields CDR1 MNHEY and CDR2 SVGEGT. The V end was cut by 8 bases, the J end by 3 bases, with 17 bases between. The CDR3 DNA reads TGTGCCAGCCTGACCGGGACAAGGGTCTACGAGCAGTACTTC. This encodes CASLTGTRVYEQYF.

This clonotype was recorded many times. This sequence joins TRBV29-1 and TRBJ2-3, with TRBD2 matching over 10 bases. The CDR3 has 14 residues. The trim removed 4 bases at V and 3 bases at J, leaving 4 bases unmatched. Germline V gene sequence: CDR1 SQVTM, CDR2 ANQGSEA. This CDR3 reads CSVVAGGRTDTQYF. CDR3 coding DNA: TGCAGCGTTGTAGCGGGAGGACGTACAGATACGCAGTATTTT.

J is TRBJ1-4 and V is TRBV20-1; no clear D. This CDR3 is built from 13 residues. V gave up 6 bases and J gave up 7 bases, with 15 bases separating them. Germline lookup yields CDR1 DFQATT and CDR2 SNEGSKA (reference sequence). The CDR3 nucleotides read TGCAGTGCCGAGGTGGAGGGTGGTGAAAAACTGTTTTTT. Its protein product is CSAEVEGGEKLFF.

The chain uses TRBV7-2 and TRBJ2-5; tentatively, D is TRBD1 or TRBD2 (5 bases each). Germline assignment: CDR1 SGHTA and CDR2 FQGNSA. CDR3 size: 14 residues. Trimming shortened V by 7 bases and J by 7 bases, and 19 bases separated the two germline ends. The CDR3 DNA reads TGTGCCAGCATCAACGTAGTGGGACCGGGGACCCAGTACTTC. This codes for CASINVVGPGTQYF.

This CDR3 is CASSLVGLLNNEQFF. As DNA, the CDR3 is TGTGCCAGCAGCTTAGTAGGACTATTAAACAATGAGCAGTTCTTC. This rearrangement joins TRBV7-2 to TRBJ2-1; possible D gene TRBD2, 6 bases. The CDR3 is 15 residues long. The V gene lost 1 base and the J gene lost 5 bases, with 12 bases spanning the gap. Per germline, CDR1 SGHTA and CDR2 FQGNSA.